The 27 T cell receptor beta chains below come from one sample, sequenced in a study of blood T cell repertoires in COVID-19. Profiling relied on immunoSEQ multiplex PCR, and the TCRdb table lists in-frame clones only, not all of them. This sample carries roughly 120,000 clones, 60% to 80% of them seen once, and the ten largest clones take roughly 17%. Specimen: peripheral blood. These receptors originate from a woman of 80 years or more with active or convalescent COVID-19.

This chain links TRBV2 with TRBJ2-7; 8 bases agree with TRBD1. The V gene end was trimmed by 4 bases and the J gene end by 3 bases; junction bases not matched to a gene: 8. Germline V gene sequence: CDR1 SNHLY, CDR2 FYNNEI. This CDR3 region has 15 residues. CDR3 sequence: CASSVDRGLYYEQYF. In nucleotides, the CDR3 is TGTGCCAGCAGTGTAGACAGGGGCCTATACTACGAGCAGTACTTC.

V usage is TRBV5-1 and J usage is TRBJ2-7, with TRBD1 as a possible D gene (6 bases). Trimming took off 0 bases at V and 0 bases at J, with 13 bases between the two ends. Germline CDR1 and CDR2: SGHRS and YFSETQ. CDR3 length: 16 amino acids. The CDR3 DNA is TGCGCCAGCAGCTTGGCCGCAGGGGTTAGCTCCTACGAGCAGTACTTC. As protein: CASSLAAGVSSYEQYF.

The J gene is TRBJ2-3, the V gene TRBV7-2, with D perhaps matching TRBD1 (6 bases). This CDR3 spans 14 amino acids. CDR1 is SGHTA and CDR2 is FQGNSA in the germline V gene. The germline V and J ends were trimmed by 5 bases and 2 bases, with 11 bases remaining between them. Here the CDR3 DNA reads TGTGCCAGCAGCATACAGGGAAACACAGATACGCAGTATTTT. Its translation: CASSIQGNTDTQYF.

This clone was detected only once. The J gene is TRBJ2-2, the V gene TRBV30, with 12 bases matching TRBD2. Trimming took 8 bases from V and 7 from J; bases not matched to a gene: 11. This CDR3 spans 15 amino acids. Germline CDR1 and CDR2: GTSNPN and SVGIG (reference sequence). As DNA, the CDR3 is TGTGCCGGGAAACTAGCGGGAGGCCCTGGCGGGGAGCTGTTTTTT. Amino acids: CAGKLAGGPGGELFF.

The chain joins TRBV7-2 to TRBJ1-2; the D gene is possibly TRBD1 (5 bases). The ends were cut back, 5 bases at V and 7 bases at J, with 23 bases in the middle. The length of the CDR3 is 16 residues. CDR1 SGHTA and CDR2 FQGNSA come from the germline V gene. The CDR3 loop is CASSHLRVAKYPGYTF. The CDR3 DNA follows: TGTGCCAGCAGCCACCTCAGGGTTGCCAAGTACCCTGGCTACACCTTC.

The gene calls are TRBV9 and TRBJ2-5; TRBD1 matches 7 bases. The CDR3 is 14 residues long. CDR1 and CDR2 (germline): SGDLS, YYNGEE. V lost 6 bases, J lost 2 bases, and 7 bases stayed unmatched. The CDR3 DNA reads TGTGCCAGCACTGTCGGGACAGCTCAAGAGACCCAGTACTTC. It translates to CASTVGTAQETQYF.

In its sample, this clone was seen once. The CDR3 loop is CASSQGQTYGYTF. CDR3 nucleotides: TGTGCCAGCAGCCAAGGGCAGACTTATGGCTACACCTTC. This sequence joins TRBV3-1 (or the pseudogene TRBV3-2) and TRBJ1-2, with D hard to call. Germline CDR1 is LGHDT and CDR2 is YNNKEL (reference sequence). V lost 1 base, J lost 5 bases, and 8 bases lay in between. This CDR3 is 13 amino acids long.

The CDR3 DNA sequence: TGCAGCGTGGGGACAGAGAGGAACGAAAAACTGTTTTTT. This codes for CSVGTERNEKLFF. The chain links TRBV29-1 to TRBJ1-4, with TRBD1 matching 7 bases. The CDR3 loop spans 13 amino acids. J lost 8 bases, V lost 6 bases, and 9 bases had no gene match. Germline CDR1 and CDR2: SQVTM and ANQGSEA.

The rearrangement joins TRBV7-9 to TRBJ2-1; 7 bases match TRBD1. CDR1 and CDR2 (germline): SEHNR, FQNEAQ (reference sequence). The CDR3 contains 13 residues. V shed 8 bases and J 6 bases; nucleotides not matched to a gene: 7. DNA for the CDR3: TGTGCCAGCTCCGGGACAGATTTCAATGAGCAGTTCTTC. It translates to CASSGTDFNEQFF.

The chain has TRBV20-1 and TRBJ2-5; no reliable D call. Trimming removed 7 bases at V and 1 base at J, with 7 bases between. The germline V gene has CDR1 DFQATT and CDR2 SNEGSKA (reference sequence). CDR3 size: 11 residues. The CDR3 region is CSVASQETQYF. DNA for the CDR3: TGCAGTGTCGCTAGCCAAGAGACCCAGTACTTC.

CDR3 amino acids: CASRRDSTYEQYF. The CDR3, as DNA: TGCGCCAGCAGAAGGGACAGTACCTACGAGCAGTACTTC. The chain links TRBV5-1 to TRBJ2-7; TRBD1 matches 7 bases. J lost 2 bases, V lost 5 bases, and 4 bases had no gene match. The CDR3 runs to 13 residues. The germline gives CDR1 SGHRS, CDR2 YFSETQ. Supplemented by reference TRBV5-1 and TRBJ2-7, the full variable domain reads KAGVTQTPRYLIKTRGQQVTLSCSPISGHRSVSWYQQTPGQGLQFLFEYFSETQRNKGNFPGRFSGRQFSNSRSEMNVSTLELGDSALYLCASRRDSTYEQYFGPGTRLTVT.

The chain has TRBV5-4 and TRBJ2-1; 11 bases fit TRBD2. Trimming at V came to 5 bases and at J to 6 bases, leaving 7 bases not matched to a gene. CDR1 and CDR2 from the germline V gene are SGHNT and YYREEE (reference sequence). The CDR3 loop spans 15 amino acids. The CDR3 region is CASSLAGGPSNEQFF. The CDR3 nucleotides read TGTGCCAGCAGTTTAGCGGGAGGGCCTAGCAATGAGCAGTTCTTC.

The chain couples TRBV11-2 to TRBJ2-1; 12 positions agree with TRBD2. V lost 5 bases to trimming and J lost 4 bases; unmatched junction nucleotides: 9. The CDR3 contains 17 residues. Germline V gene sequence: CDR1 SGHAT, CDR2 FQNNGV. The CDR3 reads CASSGGGTSGLYNEQFF. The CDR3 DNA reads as TGTGCCAGCAGCGGGGGAGGGACTAGCGGGCTATACAATGAGCAGTTCTTC.

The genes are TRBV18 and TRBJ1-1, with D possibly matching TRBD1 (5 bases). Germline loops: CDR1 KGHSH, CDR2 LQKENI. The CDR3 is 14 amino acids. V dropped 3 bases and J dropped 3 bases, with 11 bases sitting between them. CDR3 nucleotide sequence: TGTGCCAGCTCACCTGCAGGGTACGACACTGAAGCTTTCTTT. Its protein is CASSPAGYDTEAFF. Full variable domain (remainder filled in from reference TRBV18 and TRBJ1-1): NAGVMQNPRHLVRRRGQEARLRCSPMKGHSHVYWYRQLPEEGLKFMVYLQKENIIDESGMPKERFSAEFPKEGPSILRIQQVVRGDSAAYFCASSPAGYDTEAFFGQGTRLTVV.

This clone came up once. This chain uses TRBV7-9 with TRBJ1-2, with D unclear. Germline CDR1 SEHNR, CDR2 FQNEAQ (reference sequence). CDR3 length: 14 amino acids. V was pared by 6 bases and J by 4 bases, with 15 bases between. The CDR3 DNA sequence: TGTGCCAGCAGTGATCATACACGGAGCTATGGCTACACCTTC. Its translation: CASSDHTRSYGYTF.

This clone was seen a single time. CDR3 in amino acids: CASSVEPAGGPYEQYF. The CDR3 DNA follows: TGTGCCAGCAGCGTAGAACCTGCGGGGGGACCCTACGAGCAGTACTTC. The J gene is TRBJ2-7, the V gene TRBV9; 8 nucleotides align to TRBD2. The CDR3 runs 16 residues. The germline gives CDR1 SGDLS, CDR2 YYNGEE. V shed 0 bases and J 2 bases; nucleotides not matched to a gene: 7.

The CDR3 spells CASRALAEHTGELFF. DNA for the CDR3: TGTGCCAGCAGAGCACTAGCGGAACACACCGGGGAGCTGTTTTTT. J is TRBJ2-2 and V is TRBV6-5, with 8 positions matching TRBD2. Per the germline V gene, CDR1 is MNHEY and CDR2 is SVGAGI. V shed 6 bases and J 3 bases; nucleotides not matched to a gene: 6. The length of the CDR3 is 15 residues.

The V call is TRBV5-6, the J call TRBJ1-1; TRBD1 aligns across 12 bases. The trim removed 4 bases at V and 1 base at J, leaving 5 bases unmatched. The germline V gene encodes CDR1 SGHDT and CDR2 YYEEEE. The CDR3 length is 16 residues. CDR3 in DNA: TGTGCCAGCAGCACTGGGACAGGGGGCTGGAACACTGAAGCTTTCTTT. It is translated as CASSTGTGGWNTEAFF.

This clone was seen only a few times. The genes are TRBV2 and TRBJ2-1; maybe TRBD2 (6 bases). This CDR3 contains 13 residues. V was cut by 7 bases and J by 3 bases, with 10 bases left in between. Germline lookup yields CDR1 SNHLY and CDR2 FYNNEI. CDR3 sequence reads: CASNSGRYNEQFF. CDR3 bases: TGTGCCAGCAATAGCGGACGCTACAATGAGCAGTTCTTC.

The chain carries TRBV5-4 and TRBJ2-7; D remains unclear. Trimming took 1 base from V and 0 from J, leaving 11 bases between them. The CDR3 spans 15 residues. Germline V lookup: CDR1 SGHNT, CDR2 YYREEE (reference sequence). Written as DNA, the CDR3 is TGTGCCAGCAGCTTGAGGCAGGCGATCTCCTACGAGCAGTACTTC. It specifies CASSLRQAISYEQYF.

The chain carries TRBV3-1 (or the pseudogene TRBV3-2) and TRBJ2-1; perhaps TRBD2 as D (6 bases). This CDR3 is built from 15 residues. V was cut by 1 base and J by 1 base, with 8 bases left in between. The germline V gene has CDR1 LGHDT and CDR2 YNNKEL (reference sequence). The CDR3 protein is CASSQVAGSYNEQFF. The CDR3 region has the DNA TGTGCCAGCAGCCAAGTTGCGGGGTCCTACAATGAGCAGTTCTTC.

CDR3 protein: CASSIGGAGGVNTEAFF. The DNA of the CDR3 is TGCGCCAGCAGCATCGGAGGGGCAGGGGGTGTGAACACTGAAGCTTTCTTT. This chain uses TRBV5-1 with TRBJ1-1; 7 nucleotides match TRBD1. The CDR3 loop spans 17 amino acids. CDR1 and CDR2 from the germline V gene are SGHRS and YFSETQ. The ends lost 4 bases at V and 0 bases at J; junction bases unmatched: 12.

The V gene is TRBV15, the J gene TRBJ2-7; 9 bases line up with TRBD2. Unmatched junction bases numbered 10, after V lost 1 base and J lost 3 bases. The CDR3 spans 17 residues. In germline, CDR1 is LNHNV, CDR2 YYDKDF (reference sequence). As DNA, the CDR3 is TGTGCCACCAGCAGAGGGACCTTGGCTAGCGGGATCTACGAGCAGTACTTC. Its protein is CATSRGTLASGIYEQYF.

The CDR3 coding sequence is TGTGCCAGCAGTCCTCGTCCCCCAGCGGGAGTGACAGATACGCAGTATTTT. Translating it yields CASSPRPPAGVTDTQYF. This chain uses TRBV28 with TRBJ2-3; 8 bases align to TRBD2. Trimming took 5 bases from V and 3 from J; bases not matched to a gene: 13. Per the germline V gene, CDR1 is MDHEN and CDR2 is SYDVKM. This CDR3 is 17 amino acids long.

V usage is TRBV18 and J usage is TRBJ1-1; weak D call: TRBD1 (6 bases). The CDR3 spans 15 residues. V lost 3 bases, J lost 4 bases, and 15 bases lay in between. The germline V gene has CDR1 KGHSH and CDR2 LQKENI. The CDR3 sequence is CASSPVQGSGTEAFF. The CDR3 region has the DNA TGTGCCAGCTCACCGGTACAGGGATCTGGCACTGAAGCTTTCTTT. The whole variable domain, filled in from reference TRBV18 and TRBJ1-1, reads NAGVMQNPRHLVRRRGQEARLRCSPMKGHSHVYWYRQLPEEGLKFMVYLQKENIIDESGMPKERFSAEFPKEGPSILRIQQVVRGDSAAYFCASSPVQGSGTEAFFGQGTRLTVV.

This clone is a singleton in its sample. CDR3 amino acids: CSVGYSIYGYTF. CDR3 DNA sequence: TGCAGCGTTGGCTACAGCATCTATGGCTACACCTTC. V usage is TRBV29-1 and J usage is TRBJ1-2; no reliable D call. V was pared by 4 bases and J by 4 bases, with 10 bases between. This CDR3 has 12 amino acids. Germline V CDR1 and CDR2: SQVTM, ANQGSEA.

DNA for the CDR3: TGTGCCAGCAGCCGGGGTGGCTTTGAGCAGTTCTTC. It yields the protein CASSRGGFEQFF. The chain employs TRBV5-4 and TRBJ2-1; TRBD2 might be the D (5 bases). Germline V lookup: CDR1 SGHNT, CDR2 YYREEE (reference sequence). The CDR3 runs 12 residues. V was shortened by 4 bases and J by 9 bases, with 11 bases between the two germline ends.